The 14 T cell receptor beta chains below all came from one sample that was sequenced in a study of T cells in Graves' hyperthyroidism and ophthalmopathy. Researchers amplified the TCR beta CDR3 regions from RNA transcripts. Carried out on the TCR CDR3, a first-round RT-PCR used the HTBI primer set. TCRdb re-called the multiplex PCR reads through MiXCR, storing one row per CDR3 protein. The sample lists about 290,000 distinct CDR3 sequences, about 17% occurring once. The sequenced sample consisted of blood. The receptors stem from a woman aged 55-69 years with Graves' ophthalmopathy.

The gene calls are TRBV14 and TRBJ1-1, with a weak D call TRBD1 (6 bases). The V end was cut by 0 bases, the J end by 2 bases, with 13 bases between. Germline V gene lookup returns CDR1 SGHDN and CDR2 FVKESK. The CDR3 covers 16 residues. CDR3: CASSQDLGRGNTEAFF. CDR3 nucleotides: TGTGCCAGCAGCCAAGATTTGGGCAGGGGTAACACTGAAGCTTTCTTT.

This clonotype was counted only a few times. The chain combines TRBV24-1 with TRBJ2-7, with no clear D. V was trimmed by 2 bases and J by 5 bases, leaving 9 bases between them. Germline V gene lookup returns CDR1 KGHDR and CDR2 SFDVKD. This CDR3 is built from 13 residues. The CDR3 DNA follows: TGTGCCACCAGTGATTATAACCCCCACGAGCAGTACTTC. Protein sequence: CATSDYNPHEQYF.

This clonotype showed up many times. The CDR3 DNA sequence: TGCGCCAGCAGCCAAGTCCCCTGGACTAGCGGTAGGGCGGTGGAGCAGTTCTTC. This codes for CASSQVPWTSGRAVEQFF. The V call is TRBV4-1, the J call TRBJ2-1, with 10 bases fitting TRBD2. The V segment lost 1 base and the J segment 10 bases; nucleotides outside the gene matches: 16. In germline, CDR1 is MGHRA, CDR2 YSYEKL. This CDR3 spans 18 amino acids.

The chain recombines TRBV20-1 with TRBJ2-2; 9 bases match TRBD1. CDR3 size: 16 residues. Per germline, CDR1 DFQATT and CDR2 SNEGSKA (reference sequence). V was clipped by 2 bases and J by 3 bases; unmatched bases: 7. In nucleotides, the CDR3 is TGCAGTGCTAGATACCGGGACAGGGACGACACCGGGGAGCTGTTTTTT. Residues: CSARYRDRDDTGELFF.

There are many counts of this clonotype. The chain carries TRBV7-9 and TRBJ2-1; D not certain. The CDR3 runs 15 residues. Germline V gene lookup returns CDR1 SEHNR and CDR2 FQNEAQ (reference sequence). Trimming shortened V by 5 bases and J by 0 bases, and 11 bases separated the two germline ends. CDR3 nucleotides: TGTGCCAGCAGCCCGAAAGGCAGCTCCTACAATGAGCAGTTCTTC. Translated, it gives CASSPKGSSYNEQFF.

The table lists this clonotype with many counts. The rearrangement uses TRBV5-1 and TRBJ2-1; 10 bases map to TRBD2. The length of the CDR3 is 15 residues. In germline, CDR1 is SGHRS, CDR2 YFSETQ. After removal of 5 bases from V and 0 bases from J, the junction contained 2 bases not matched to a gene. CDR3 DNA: TGCGCCAGCAGATTAGCGGGAGGCTCCTACAATGAGCAGTTCTTC. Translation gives CASRLAGGSYNEQFF.

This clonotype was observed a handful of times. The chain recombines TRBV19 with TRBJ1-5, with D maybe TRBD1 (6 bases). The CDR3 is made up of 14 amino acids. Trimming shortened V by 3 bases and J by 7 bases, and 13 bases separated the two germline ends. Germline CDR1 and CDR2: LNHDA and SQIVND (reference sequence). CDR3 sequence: CASSILGAGQPQHF. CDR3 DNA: TGTGCCAGTAGTATTTTGGGGGCAGGCCAGCCCCAGCATTTT.

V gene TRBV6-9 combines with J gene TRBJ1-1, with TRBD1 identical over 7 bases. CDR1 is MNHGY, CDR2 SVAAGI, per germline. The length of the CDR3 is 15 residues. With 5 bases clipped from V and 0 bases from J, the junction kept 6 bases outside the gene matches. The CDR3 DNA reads TGTGCCAGCAGTCGATCGACAGGGATGAACACTGAAGCTTTCTTT. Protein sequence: CASSRSTGMNTEAFF.

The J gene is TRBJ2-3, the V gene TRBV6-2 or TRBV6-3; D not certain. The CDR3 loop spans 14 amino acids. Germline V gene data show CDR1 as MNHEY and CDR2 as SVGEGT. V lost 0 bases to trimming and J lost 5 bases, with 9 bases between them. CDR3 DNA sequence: TGTGCCAGCAGTTACTCGGCGGTAAAAGATACGCAGTATTTT. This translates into CASSYSAVKDTQYF.

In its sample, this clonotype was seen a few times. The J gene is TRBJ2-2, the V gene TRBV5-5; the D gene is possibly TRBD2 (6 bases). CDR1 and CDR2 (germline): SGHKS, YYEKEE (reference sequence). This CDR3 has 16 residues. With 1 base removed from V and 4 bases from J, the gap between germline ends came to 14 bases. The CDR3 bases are TGTGCCAGCAGCTTGCGCACCGGGACTTTCACCGGGGAGCTGTTTTTT. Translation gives CASSLRTGTFTGELFF.

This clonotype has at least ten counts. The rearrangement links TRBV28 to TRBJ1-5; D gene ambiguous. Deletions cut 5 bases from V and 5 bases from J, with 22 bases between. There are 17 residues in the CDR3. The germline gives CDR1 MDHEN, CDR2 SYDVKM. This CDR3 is CASSRTPLRSRDQPQHF. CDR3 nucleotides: TGTGCCAGCAGTCGAACGCCCCTCCGGAGTAGGGATCAGCCCCAGCATTTT.

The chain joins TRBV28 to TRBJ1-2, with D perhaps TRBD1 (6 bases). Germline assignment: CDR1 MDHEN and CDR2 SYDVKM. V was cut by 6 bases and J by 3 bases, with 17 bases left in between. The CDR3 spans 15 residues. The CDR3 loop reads CASSPGTTLHYGYTF. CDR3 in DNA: TGTGCCAGCAGCCCCGGGACAACTCTCCACTATGGCTACACCTTC.

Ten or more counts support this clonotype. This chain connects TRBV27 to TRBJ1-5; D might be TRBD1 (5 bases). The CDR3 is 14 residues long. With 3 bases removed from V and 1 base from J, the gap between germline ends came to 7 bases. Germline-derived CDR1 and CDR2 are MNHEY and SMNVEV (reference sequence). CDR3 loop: CASSFKGSNQPQHF. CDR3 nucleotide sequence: TGTGCCAGCAGTTTCAAGGGGAGCAATCAGCCCCAGCATTTT.

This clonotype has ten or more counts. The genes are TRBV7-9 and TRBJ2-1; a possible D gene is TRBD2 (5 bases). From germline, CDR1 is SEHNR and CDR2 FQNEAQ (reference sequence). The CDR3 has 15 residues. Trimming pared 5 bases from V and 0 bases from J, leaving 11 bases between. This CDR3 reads CASSPEGHSYNEQFF. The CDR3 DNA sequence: TGTGCCAGCAGCCCCGAGGGCCACTCCTACAATGAGCAGTTCTTC. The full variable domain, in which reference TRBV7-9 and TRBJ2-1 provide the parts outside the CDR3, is DTGVSQNPRHKITKRGQNVTFRCDPISEHNRLYWYRQTLGQGPEFLTYFQNEAQLEKSRLLSDRFSAERPKGSFSTLEIQRTEQGDSAMYLCASSPEGHSYNEQFFGPGTRLTVL.